A single sample is the source of the 8 T cell receptor beta chains below, sequenced in a study of shared clonotypes between healthy human individuals. Profiling relied on immunoSEQ multiplex PCR, and the TCRdb table lists in-frame clones only, not all of them. The sample has 2,500,000 or so clones, roughly 92% seen once; the top ten hold over 0.12%. The sample was naive CD4+ T cells sorted from blood. The subset: CD45RA+ positively selected. These receptors were collected from a man aged 18 to 30 in good health.

The rearrangement uses TRBV4-1 and TRBJ2-7, with 7 nucleotides matching TRBD2. The germline gives CDR1 MGHRA, CDR2 YSYEKL. The CDR3 runs to 16 residues. Trimming cost V 3 bases and J 0 bases; bases outside gene matches: 8. CDR3 in amino acids: CASSHPTSLSSYEQYF. The CDR3 DNA reads as TGCGCCAGCAGCCACCCGACTAGCCTGAGCTCCTACGAGCAGTACTTC.

As regards this clone: Other DNA sequences from this sample encode an identical CDR3 as well. The genes are TRBV6-5 and TRBJ2-3, with D unclear. CDR3 length equals 13 residues. Germline V CDR1 and CDR2: MNHEY, SVGAGI. V was clipped by 5 bases and J by 1 base, with 7 bases between them. The CDR3 reads CASSRPGTDTQYF. Written as DNA, the CDR3 is TGTGCCAGCAGTCGACCCGGCACAGATACGCAGTATTTT.

As for this clone: Additional DNA sequences in this sample encode the identical CDR3. The chain uses TRBV18 and TRBJ2-3, with no clear D. Trimming cost V 3 bases and J 6 bases, with 7 bases left between them. The CDR3 has 12 residues. Germline V gene lookup returns CDR1 KGHSH and CDR2 LQKENI. The CDR3 sequence is CASSPLGDTQYF. The CDR3, as DNA: TGTGCCAGCTCACCCCTTGGGGATACGCAGTATTTT.

This clone came up once. The junction shows a germline mismatch at one end, possibly a read error. This chain joins TRBV10-3 and TRBJ2-7; 9 positions agree with TRBD2. Looked up from germline, CDR1 is ENHRY and CDR2 is SYGVKD. There are 12 residues in the CDR3. CDR3 protein: CTIGAGGYEQYF. CDR3 coding DNA: TGTACCATCGGAGCGGGAGGATACGAGCAGTACTTC.

Note on this clone: Other DNA sequences in this specimen translate into the identical CDR3. V gene TRBV6-1 combines with J gene TRBJ1-2, with a tentative D call TRBD1 (5 bases). The CDR3 runs 14 residues. The germline gives CDR1 MNHNS, CDR2 SASEGT. Trimming cost V 1 base and J 4 bases, with 10 bases left between them. Here the CDR3 reads CASSEVRGGYGYTF. The CDR3 DNA reads TGTGCCAGCAGTGAAGTCCGGGGCGGCTATGGCTACACCTTC.

The V gene is TRBV6-5, the J gene TRBJ2-7, with 7 positions matching TRBD2. This CDR3 has 16 amino acids. With V trimmed by 2 bases and J by 6 bases, 13 bases remained unmatched. CDR1 and CDR2 from the germline V gene are MNHEY and SVGAGI. CDR3 coding DNA: TGTGCCAGCAGTTACGATGGGGGACTATCCTTTTCCGAGCAGTACTTC. Amino acid sequence: CASSYDGGLSFSEQYF.

The chain combines TRBV28 with TRBJ1-4; D is undetermined. Trimming stripped 0 bases from V and 5 bases from J, with 13 bases between. This CDR3 is built from 16 residues. From germline, CDR1 is MDHEN and CDR2 SYDVKM. In DNA form, the CDR3 reads TGTGCCAGCAGTTTATGGGCAGGAGGGCTCAATGAAAAACTGTTTTTT. The encoded protein is CASSLWAGGLNEKLFF.

The gene calls are TRBV2 and TRBJ2-2, with 8 bases that match TRBD2. The CDR3 loop spans 14 amino acids. Looked up from germline, CDR1 is SNHLY and CDR2 is FYNNEI. The V gene end was trimmed by 3 bases and the J gene end by 7 bases; junction bases not matched to a gene: 4. This CDR3 is CASSDLAGNGELFF. The CDR3 DNA reads as TGTGCCAGCAGTGATCTAGCGGGTAACGGGGAGCTGTTTTTT.